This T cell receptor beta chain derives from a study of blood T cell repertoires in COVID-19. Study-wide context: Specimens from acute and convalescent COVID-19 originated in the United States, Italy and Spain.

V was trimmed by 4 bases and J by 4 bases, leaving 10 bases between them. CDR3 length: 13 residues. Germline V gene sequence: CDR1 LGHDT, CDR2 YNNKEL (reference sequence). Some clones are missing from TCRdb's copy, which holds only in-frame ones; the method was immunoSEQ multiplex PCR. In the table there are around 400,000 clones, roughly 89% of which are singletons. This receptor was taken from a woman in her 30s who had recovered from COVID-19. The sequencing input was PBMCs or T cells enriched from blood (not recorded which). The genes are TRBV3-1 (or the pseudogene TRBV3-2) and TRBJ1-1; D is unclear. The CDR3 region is CASSPIGLTEAFF. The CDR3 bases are TGTGCCAGCAGCCCGATAGGACTCACTGAAGCTTTCTTT.